The sequence of this T cell receptor (beta chain) was determined in a study of early T cells in non-severe SARS-CoV-2 infection. Study-wide background: With bulk RNA from unsorted whole blood as input, sequencing yielded unpaired chains. Regarding the study as a whole: Reliance on VDJdb matching favored anti-spike CD8 responses; private and CD4 specificities were missed.

Individual cDNA molecules were tagged with unique molecular identifiers. TCRdb independently ran MiXCR on the 5' RACE reads; one entry per CDR3 protein. The repertoire holds about 60,000 distinct CDR3 sequences, with roughly 12% as singletons. The table lists this clonotype with many counts. What it recognizes is unknown. The ends lost 6 bases at V and 5 bases at J; junction bases unmatched: 9. CDR1 KGHSH and CDR2 LQKENI come from the germline V gene. This CDR3 region has 14 residues. Sequenced sample: whole blood. The TCR comes from an adult who was a healthcare worker with PCR-confirmed SARS-CoV-2 infection or an uninfected control (not recorded which). The chain recombines TRBV18 with TRBJ1-1; 7 positions agree with TRBD1. The CDR3 DNA reads as TGTGCCAGCTCGCCCACAGGGGCTGGGACTGAAGCTTTCTTT. Translated: CASSPTGAGTEAFF.